This TCR beta chain was identified during a study of regulatory T cells in long-lasting Graves disease. The CDR3 spans 13 residues. Trimming removed 6 bases at V and 2 bases at J, with 9 bases between. Germline loops: CDR1 PRHDT, CDR2 FYEKMQ (reference sequence). This clonotype occurred many times. According to the study, TCR beta libraries were built with iRepertoire HTBI primers and CDR3-region Arm-PCR. TCRdb fed the multiplex PCR reads into MiXCR, producing one record per CDR3 protein. The data hold some 350,000 distinct CDR3 sequences, with under 20% observed a single time. The time point here: newly diagnosed GD, antithyroid drugs for less than 3 months. From PBMCs, RNA was extracted and then used to make the TCR library. Another study also made use of these data, one on T cells in Graves' hyperthyroidism and ophthalmopathy.

Sequences were derived from peripheral blood mononuclear cells (PBMCs), sampled at new diagnosis, from a patient treated with antithyroid drugs. The chain combines TRBV13 with TRBJ2-3; a possible D gene is TRBD2 (5 bases). The source of this sequence is a woman aged 18 to 35 with Graves disease. The DNA for the CDR3 is TGTGCCAGCAGTGGACTTACCACAGATACGCAGTATTTT. Protein sequence: CASSGLTTDTQYF.